This is a list of T cell receptor beta chains from one sample in a study of neurological immune-mediated disorders. From the 5' RACE reads, TCRdb called clonotypes with MiXCR, one entry per CDR3 protein. This sample has under 100,000 distinct CDR3 sequences, with over 10% found just once. The sequencing input was PBMCs. The receptors come from a female donor with HTLV-1-associated myelopathy (HAM/TSP). CDR3s include the opening cysteine and the closing phenylalanine or tryptophan. D genes are given only for firm matches. Not every row has a clone size; where given, it reads once, few, many or a size class.

abundance	v_gene	j_gene	d_gene	CDR3nt	CDR3aa
many	TRBV12-3/TRBV12-4	TRBJ1-1	NA	TGTGCCAGCAGTTGGGGGGGTCGTGACACTGAAGCTTTCTTT	CASSWGGRDTEAFF
many	TRBV7-7	TRBJ1-5	NA	TGTGCCAGCAGCTTCCGTCTCCGGACAGCTAAACCCACTTCGGGGAGTCAGCCCCAGCATTTT	CASSFRLRTAKPTSGSQPQHF
many	TRBV6-6	TRBJ2-3	TRBD1	TGTGCCAGCAGTTACGGGGACAGGTTCGCAGATACGCAGTATTTT	CASSYGDRFADTQYF
NA	TRBV29-1	TRBJ1-1	NA	TGCAGCACCTCGCAGGAACTGAACACTGAAGCTTTCTTT	CSTSQELNTEAFF
many	TRBV7-8	TRBJ2-2	NA	TGTGCCAGCAGCTTAGCCGGGGATACCGGGGAGCTGTTTTTT	CASSLAGDTGELFF
many	TRBV6-5	TRBJ2-3	TRBD1	TGTGCCAGCAGCCTGGGACCGCCAGACAGGGAATCTAGCACAGATACGCAGTATTTT	CASSLGPPDRESSTDTQYF
NA	TRBV6-6	TRBJ1-3	NA	TGTGCCAGCAGCTCGAATCCGGGACTCCCTGGAAACACCATATATTTT	CASSSNPGLPGNTIYF
many	TRBV6-5	TRBJ1-2	NA	TGTGCCACCACTCGGAAGGGGCCTAACTATGGCTACACCTTC	CATTRKGPNYGYTF
few	TRBV5-1	TRBJ2-3	TRBD1	TGCGCCAGCAGCCCACTGACAGGGGAGGCAGATACGCAGTATTTT	CASSPLTGEADTQYF
many	TRBV5-1	TRBJ1-1	NA	TGCGGCCCCTCCGGACGGAGGAACACTGAAGCTTTCTTT	CGPSGRRNTEAFF
many	TRBV5-1	TRBJ1-1	NA	TGCGCCAGCAGCGGAAAACAGGGAGCGAACACTGAAGCTTTCTTT	CASSGKQGANTEAFF
many	TRBV5-1	TRBJ2-3	NA	TGCGCCAGCAGCCCTCACGGACGAGGACCAGATACGCAGTATTTT	CASSPHGRGPDTQYF
many	TRBV5-5	TRBJ2-2	NA	TGTGCCAGCAGCTTGGTTCAGGGAGACACCGGGGAGCTGTTTTTT	CASSLVQGDTGELFF
many	TRBV5-1	TRBJ2-1	NA	TGCGCCAGCGCCCGCCGAGGGTTGTCGCCGGATGAGCAGTTCTTC	CASARRGLSPDEQFF
many	TRBV6-6	TRBJ2-7	TRBD1	TGTGCCAGCACCCACCGGGACAGGGGTTACGAGCAGTACTTC	CASTHRDRGYEQYF
NA	TRBV15	TRBJ2-3	TRBD2	TGTGCTACCAGCAGAGACCAAGCGGGAGGGTCAGATACGCAGTATTTT	CATSRDQAGGSDTQYF
NA	TRBV27	TRBJ2-7	NA	TGTGCCAGCAGTCCCGCCCTGACACATACCTACGAGCAGTACTTC	CASSPALTHTYEQYF
many	TRBV20-1	TRBJ1-3	NA	TGCAGTGCTAGTTCGACAGACCGAAACACCATATATTTT	CSASSTDRNTIYF
many	TRBV5-1	TRBJ2-1	NA	TGCGCCAGCCGACAGGTCTCCTACAATGAGCAGTTCTTC	CASRQVSYNEQFF
many	TRBV5-1	TRBJ2-7	NA	TGCGCCAGCAGCTTAGGGCCGCAAATTAACTCCTACGAGCAGTACTTC	CASSLGPQINSYEQYF
many	TRBV7-9	TRBJ2-1	NA	TGTGCCAGCAGCTTAATAGGTGGCGCAGGCTCCTACAATGAGCAGTTCTTC	CASSLIGGAGSYNEQFF
many	TRBV15	TRBJ2-3	NA	TGTGCTACCAGCAGAGATCTGGCAGGGTATACGCAGTATTTT	CATSRDLAGYTQYF
many	TRBV7-9	TRBJ2-5	NA	TGTGCCAGCAGCAGCAGAACAGGGCAAGAGACCCAGTACTTC	CASSSRTGQETQYF
once	TRBV9	TRBJ1-2	NA	TGTGCCAGCAGCGTATCCGCGGGTAGCACCTCTAACTATGGCTACACCTTC	CASSVSAGSTSNYGYTF
many	TRBV20-1	TRBJ1-1	TRBD1	TGCAGTGCTAGCTCCGGGACAGGGGCAGTTTATGGCACTGAAGCTTTCTTT	CSASSGTGAVYGTEAFF
many	TRBV7-2	TRBJ2-1	TRBD2	TGTGCCAGCAGCGACCCGTTTCCTAGCGGGGGGGCCTCCTACAATGAGCAGTTCTTC	CASSDPFPSGGASYNEQFF
many	TRBV4-1	TRBJ2-5	NA	TGCGCCAGCAGCCAGTTTGGGGGGGAGACCCAGTACTTC	CASSQFGGETQYF
many	TRBV20-1	TRBJ2-5	TRBD2	TGCAGTGCTAGAGGTGGCGGGGGCCAAGAGACCCAGTACTTC	CSARGGGGQETQYF
many	TRBV6-5	TRBJ2-3	NA	TGTGCCAGCAGTACAAACGGGGATACGCAGTATTTT	CASSTNGDTQYF
many	TRBV11-2	TRBJ1-5	NA	TGTGCCAGCAGCTTAGCATACAATCAGCCCCAGCATTTT	CASSLAYNQPQHF
many	TRBV5-6	TRBJ2-4	NA	TGTGCCAGCAGCTTGGCGCACCTAGCCAAAAACATTCAGTACTTC	CASSLAHLAKNIQYF
NA	TRBV30	TRBJ2-7	NA	TGTGCCTGGACTCAGACAGGCGGCAACGAGCAGTACTTC	CAWTQTGGNEQYF
many	TRBV5-1	TRBJ2-1	TRBD2	TGCGCCAGCAGCATTCTAGCGGACAATGAGCAGTTCTTC	CASSILADNEQFF
many	TRBV20-1	TRBJ1-4	NA	TGCAGTGCTAGACCGGACAGCGGTGAAAAACTGTTTTTT	CSARPDSGEKLFF
many	TRBV5-1	TRBJ2-3	TRBD2	TGCGCCAGCAGCCCCGGGGGGGGTTGGGCAGATACGCAGTATTTT	CASSPGGGWADTQYF
many	TRBV4-1	TRBJ2-3	NA	TGCGCCAGCAGCCGAGACAATCCTGGGACAGATACGCAGTATTTT	CASSRDNPGTDTQYF
few	TRBV2	TRBJ1-1	TRBD1	TGTGCCAGCAGTGAGACAGGGCAGAACACTGAAGCTTTCTTT	CASSETGQNTEAFF
many	TRBV7-9	TRBJ2-7	NA	TGTGCCAGCAGCGAGCAGGGCTACGAGCAGTACTTC	CASSEQGYEQYF
many	TRBV6-2/TRBV6-3	TRBJ1-2	NA	TGTGCCAGCAGCCCCGGAGGGACGGTGTACACCTTC	CASSPGGTVYTF
many	TRBV7-2	TRBJ2-2	TRBD1	TGTGCCAGCAGCTTAGCCAGGGGGCGGCCCGGGGAGCTGTTTTTT	CASSLARGRPGELFF
many	TRBV21-1	TRBJ1-2	NA	TGTGCCAGCAGCCAAAGGACGGCTCGGTACTTAGGCTACACCTTC	CASSQRTARYLGYTF
NA	TRBV16	TRBJ1-2	NA	TGTGCCATCAGCCTGCCTGGCAGGGCCTATGGCTACACCTTC	CAISLPGRAYGYTF
many	TRBV5-1	TRBJ2-3	NA	TGCGCCAGCAGCTTCTATGCAGGGGCAGATACGCAGTATTTT	CASSFYAGADTQYF
many	TRBV5-1	TRBJ2-1	NA	TGCGCCAGCAGCTTATACGCGGGCGAACGGAATGAGCAGTTCTTC	CASSLYAGERNEQFF
many	TRBV2	TRBJ2-7	NA	TGTGCCAGCAGTGCGGGGTTTGTAGGGTACGAGCAGTACTTC	CASSAGFVGYEQYF